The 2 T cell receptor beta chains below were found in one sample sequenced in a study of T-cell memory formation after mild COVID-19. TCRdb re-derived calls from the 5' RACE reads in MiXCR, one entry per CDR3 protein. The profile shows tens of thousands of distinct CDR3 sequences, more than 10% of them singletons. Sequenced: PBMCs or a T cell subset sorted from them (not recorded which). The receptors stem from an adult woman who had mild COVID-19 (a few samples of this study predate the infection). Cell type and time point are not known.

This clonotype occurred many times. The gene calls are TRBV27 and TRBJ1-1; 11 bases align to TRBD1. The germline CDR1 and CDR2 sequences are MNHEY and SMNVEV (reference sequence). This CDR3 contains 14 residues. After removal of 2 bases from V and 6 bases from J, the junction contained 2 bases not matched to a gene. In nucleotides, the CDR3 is TGTGCCAGCAGTTTAGGGGGACAGGGGGCTGAAGCTTTCTTT. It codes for CASSLGGQGAEAFF.

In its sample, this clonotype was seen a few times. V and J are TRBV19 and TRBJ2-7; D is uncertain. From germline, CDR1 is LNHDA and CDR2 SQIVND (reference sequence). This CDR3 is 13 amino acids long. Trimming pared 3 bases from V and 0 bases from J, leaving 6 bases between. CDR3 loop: CASSIRLSYEQYF. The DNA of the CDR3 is TGTGCCAGTAGTATCAGGCTCTCCTACGAGCAGTACTTC.